This passage covers 4 T cell receptor beta chains from one sample sequenced in a study of T cells in Graves' hyperthyroidism and ophthalmopathy. Amplification yielded TCR beta CDR3 regions, with RNA transcripts as the source. HTBI primers were used for first-round RT-PCR of the TCR CDR3. TCRdb passed the multiplex PCR reads through MiXCR, listing each CDR3 protein once. Of almost 500,000 distinct CDR3 sequences in the sample, around a fifth were seen once. Material: blood. The receptors here all came from a woman in her 70s with Graves' ophthalmopathy.

This clonotype was seen repeatedly, ten times or more. This chain joins TRBV12-3 or TRBV12-4 and TRBJ2-3; D not resolved. With 3 bases removed from V and 9 bases from J, the gap between germline ends came to 10 bases. The CDR3 is 12 residues long. The CDR3 nucleotides are TGTGCCAGCAGTTTTAAACCGGACACGCAGTATTTT. It translates to CASSFKPDTQYF.

The chain uses TRBV19 and TRBJ2-1; 11 bases agree with TRBD2. J lost 7 bases, V lost 5 bases, and 10 bases had no gene match. The CDR3 sequence is 16 residues long. Germline lookup yields CDR1 LNHDA and CDR2 SQIVND (reference sequence). The CDR3 protein is CASSSRLTSGINEQFF. Here the CDR3 DNA reads TGTGCCAGTAGTTCTCGCTTGACTAGCGGGATAAATGAGCAGTTCTTC.

This clonotype was detected a few times. The rearrangement joins TRBV7-3 to TRBJ2-1, with a possible D match to TRBD2 (5 bases). V lost 0 bases, J lost 7 bases, and 10 bases lay in between. CDR3 size: 14 residues. The germline CDR1 and CDR2 sequences are SGHTA and FQGTGA. CDR3 in amino acids: CASSLTTGLNEQFF. The DNA of the CDR3 is TGTGCCAGCAGCTTAACGACGGGGTTGAATGAGCAGTTCTTC. Using reference TRBV7-3 and TRBJ2-1 for the parts outside the CDR3, the full variable domain is GAGVSQTPSNKVTEKGKYVELRCDPISGHTALYWYRQSLGQGPEFLIYFQGTGAADDSGLPNDRFFAVRPEGSVSTLKIQRTERGDSAVYLCASSLTTGLNEQFFGPGTRLTVL.

This clonotype has more than one count but fewer than ten. V gene TRBV19 combines with J gene TRBJ1-3, with D perhaps matching TRBD1 (6 bases). Per germline, CDR1 LNHDA and CDR2 SQIVND (reference sequence). The CDR3 is made up of 14 amino acids. Trimming stripped 7 bases from V and 0 bases from J, with 10 bases between. DNA for the CDR3: TGTGCCAGTAAACTACAGGGCTCTGGAAACACCATATATTTT. Translation: CASKLQGSGNTIYF.